This T cell receptor beta chain was found in a study of blood T cell repertoires in COVID-19. Looking at the study overall: Spain, Italy and the United States supplied samples that represented acute and convalescent COVID-19. PBMCs, B-cell-depleted T cells, or T cells were the source of the cDNA or gDNA that made up the material.

Original analysis: Reference gene primer amplification gave nucleated cell count estimates. Sequencing used immunoSEQ multiplex PCR; TCRdb keeps in-frame clones, though not all of them. V and J calls and clone size are those listed in that table; D and trimming were worked out from the DNA. In the table there are about 310,000 clones, around 90% of which are singletons. V lost 0 bases and J 3 bases, leaving 9 bases between the germline ends. Per germline, CDR1 PRHDT and CDR2 FYEKMQ (reference sequence). The CDR3 runs to 15 residues. The origin of this receptor is a man between 45 and 60 years old with active or convalescent COVID-19. The chain links TRBV13 to TRBJ1-3; D gene uncertain. The sequenced material came from peripheral blood. As DNA, the CDR3 is TGTGCCAGCAGCTTAGGCCGGCGGTATGGAAACACCATATATTTT. Residues: CASSLGRRYGNTIYF. The full variable domain, in which reference TRBV13 and TRBJ1-3 provide the parts outside the CDR3, is AAGVIQSPRHLIKEKRETATLKCYPIPRHDTVYWYQQGPGQDPQFLISFYEKMQSDKGSIPDRFSAQQFSDYHSELNMSSLELGDSALYFCASSLGRRYGNTIYFGEGSWLTVV.